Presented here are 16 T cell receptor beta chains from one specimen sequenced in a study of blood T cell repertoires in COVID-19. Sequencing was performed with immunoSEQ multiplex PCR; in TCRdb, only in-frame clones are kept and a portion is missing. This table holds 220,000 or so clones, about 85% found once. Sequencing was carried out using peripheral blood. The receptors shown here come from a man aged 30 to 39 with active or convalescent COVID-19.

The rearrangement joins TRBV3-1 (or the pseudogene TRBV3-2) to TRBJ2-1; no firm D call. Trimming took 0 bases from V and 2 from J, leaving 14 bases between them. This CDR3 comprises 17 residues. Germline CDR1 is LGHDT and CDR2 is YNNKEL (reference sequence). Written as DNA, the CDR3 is TGTGCCAGCAGCCAAGATCGAGGCGATAAGACCTACAATGAGCAGTTCTTC. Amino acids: CASSQDRGDKTYNEQFF.

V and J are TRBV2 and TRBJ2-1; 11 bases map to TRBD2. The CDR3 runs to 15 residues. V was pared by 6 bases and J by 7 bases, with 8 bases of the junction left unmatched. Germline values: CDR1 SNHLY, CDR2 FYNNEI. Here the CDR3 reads CASRATSGRGNEQFF. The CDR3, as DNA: TGTGCCAGCAGGGCTACTAGCGGGAGAGGGAATGAGCAGTTCTTC. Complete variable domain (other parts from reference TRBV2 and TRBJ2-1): EPEVTQTPSHQVTQMGQEVILRCVPISNHLYFYWYRQILGQKVEFLVSFYNNEISEKSEIFDDQFSVERPDGSNFTLKIRSTKLEDSAMYFCASRATSGRGNEQFFGPGTRLTVL.

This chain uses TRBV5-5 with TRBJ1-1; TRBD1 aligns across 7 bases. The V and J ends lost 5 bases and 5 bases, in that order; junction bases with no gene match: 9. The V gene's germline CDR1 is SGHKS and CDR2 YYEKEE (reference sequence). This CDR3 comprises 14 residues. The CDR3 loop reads CASSYRQGGTEAFF. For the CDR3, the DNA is TGTGCCAGCAGTTACCGACAGGGCGGGACTGAAGCTTTCTTT.

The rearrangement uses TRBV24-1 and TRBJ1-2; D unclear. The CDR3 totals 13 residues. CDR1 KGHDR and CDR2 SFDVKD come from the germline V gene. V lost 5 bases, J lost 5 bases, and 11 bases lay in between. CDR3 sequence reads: CATSARNGYGYTF. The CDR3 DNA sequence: TGTGCCACCAGTGCTAGGAACGGTTATGGCTACACCTTC.

CDR3 DNA: TGTGCCATCAGTGGCGGGACAGGGTACCCCCACTACAATGAGCAGTTCTTC. Its translation is CAISGGTGYPHYNEQFF. This chain uses TRBV10-3 with TRBJ2-1, with 9 bases lining up with TRBD1. CDR1 is ENHRY and CDR2 is SYGVKD in the germline V gene. J gave up 3 bases and V 4 bases, and 10 bases lay outside the gene matches. The CDR3 sequence is 17 residues long.

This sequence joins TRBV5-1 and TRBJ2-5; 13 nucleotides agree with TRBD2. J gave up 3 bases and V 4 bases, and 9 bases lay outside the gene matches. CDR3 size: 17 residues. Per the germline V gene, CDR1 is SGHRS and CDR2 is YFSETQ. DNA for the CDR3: TGCGCCAGCAGCGAGGGACTAGCGGGATCTAGGGAAGAGACCCAGTACTTC. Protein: CASSEGLAGSREETQYF.

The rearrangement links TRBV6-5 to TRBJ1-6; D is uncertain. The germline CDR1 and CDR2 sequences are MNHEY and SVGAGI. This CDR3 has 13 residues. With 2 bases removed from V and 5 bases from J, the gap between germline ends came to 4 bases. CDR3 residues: CASSYLHNSPLHF. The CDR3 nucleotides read TGTGCCAGCAGTTACCTACATAATTCACCCCTCCACTTT.

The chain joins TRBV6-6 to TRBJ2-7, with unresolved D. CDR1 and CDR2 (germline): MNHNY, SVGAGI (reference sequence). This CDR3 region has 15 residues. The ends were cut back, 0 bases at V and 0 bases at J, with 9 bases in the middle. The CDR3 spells CASSYSKVSSYEQYF. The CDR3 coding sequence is TGTGCCAGCAGTTACTCGAAAGTCAGCTCCTACGAGCAGTACTTC.

The CDR3 protein is CASVKERAQPQHF. CDR3 nucleotides: TGTGCCAGCGTTAAGGAGCGGGCTCAGCCCCAGCATTTT. The gene calls are TRBV6-5 and TRBJ1-5; no firm D call. Germline V lookup: CDR1 MNHEY, CDR2 SVGAGI. Deletions cut 8 bases from V and 6 bases from J, with 14 bases between. The CDR3 spans 13 residues.

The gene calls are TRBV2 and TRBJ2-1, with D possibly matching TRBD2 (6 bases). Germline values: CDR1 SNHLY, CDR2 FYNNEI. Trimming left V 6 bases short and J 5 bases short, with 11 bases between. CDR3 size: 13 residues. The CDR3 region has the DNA TGTGCCAGCAGCCGGGGACTTAACAATGAGCAGTTCTTC. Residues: CASSRGLNNEQFF.

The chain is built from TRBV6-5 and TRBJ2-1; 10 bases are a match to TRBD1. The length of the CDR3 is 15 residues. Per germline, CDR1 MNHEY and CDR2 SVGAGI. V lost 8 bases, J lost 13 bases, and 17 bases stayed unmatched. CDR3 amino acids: CASGVVTGQGIPQFF. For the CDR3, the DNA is TGTGCCAGCGGCGTTGTCACGGGACAGGGGATTCCACAGTTCTTC.

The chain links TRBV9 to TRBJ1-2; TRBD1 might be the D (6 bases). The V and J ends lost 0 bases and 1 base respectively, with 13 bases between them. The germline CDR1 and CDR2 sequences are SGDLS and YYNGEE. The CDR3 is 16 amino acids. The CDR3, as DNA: TGTGCCAGCAGCGTAGATCCCGGGACAAATAACTATGGCTACACCTTC. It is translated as CASSVDPGTNNYGYTF.

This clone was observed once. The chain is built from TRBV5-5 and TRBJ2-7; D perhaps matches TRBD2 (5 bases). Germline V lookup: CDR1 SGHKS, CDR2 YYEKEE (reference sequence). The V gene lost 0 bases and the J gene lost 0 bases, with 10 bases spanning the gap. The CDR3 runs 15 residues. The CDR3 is CASSLGAGLSYEQYF. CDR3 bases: TGTGCCAGCAGCTTGGGAGCAGGACTCTCCTACGAGCAGTACTTC.

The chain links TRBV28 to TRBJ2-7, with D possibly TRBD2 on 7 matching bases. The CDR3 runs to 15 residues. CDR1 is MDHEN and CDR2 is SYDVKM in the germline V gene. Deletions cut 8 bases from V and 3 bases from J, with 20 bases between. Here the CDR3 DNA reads TGTGCCAGCCGGAGGGGGGGGGACCGACTCTACGAGCAGTACTTC. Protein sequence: CASRRGGDRLYEQYF.

CDR3 sequence reads: CASRRGTSSLEQYF. In DNA form, the CDR3 reads TGCGCCAGCAGGAGAGGGACTAGCTCTCTCGAGCAGTACTTC. V usage is TRBV5-1 and J usage is TRBJ2-7, with 9 bases lining up with TRBD2. V trimming: 5 bases; J trimming: 6 bases; junction bases outside the gene matches: 9. Germline V gene sequence: CDR1 SGHRS, CDR2 YFSETQ. The CDR3 sequence is 14 residues long.

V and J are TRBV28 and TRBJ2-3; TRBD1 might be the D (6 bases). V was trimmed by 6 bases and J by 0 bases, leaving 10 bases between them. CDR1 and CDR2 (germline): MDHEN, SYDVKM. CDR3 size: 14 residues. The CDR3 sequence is CASSPGDSTDTQYF. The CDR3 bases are TGTGCCAGCAGCCCAGGGGACAGCACAGATACGCAGTATTTT.